This T cell receptor beta chain was observed in a study of T cells after yellow fever vaccination. Study-level background: With SMART-Seq v4 Ultra Low Input, the fractions containing low cell numbers were prepared. General observations from the study: A weaker secondary response peaked on day 5, the primary on day 15.

In germline, CDR1 is SGHRS, CDR2 YFSETQ. V was pared by 0 bases and J by 7 bases, with 7 bases of the junction left unmatched. The CDR3 is 17 amino acids. TCRdb fed the 5' RACE reads into MiXCR, producing one record per CDR3 protein. This sample has about 25,000 distinct CDR3 sequences; 3% to 4% occur once, and the top ten carry 0.75% to 1%. This clonotype was counted many times. Sequencing used PBMCs, either bulk or a sorted T-cell subset (CD4+, CD8+, memory, or dextramer-sorted; not recorded which), obtained about 41 days after the first yellow fever vaccination. This clonotype originated in a man between 18 and 29 years old who received the YFV17D yellow fever vaccine. The chain carries TRBV5-1 and TRBJ1-6; 10 bases agree with TRBD1. The CDR3 DNA reads as TGCGCCAGCAGCTTGGTTTCTTCGGGACAGGGGAATTCACCCCTCCACTTT. Amino acids: CASSLVSSGQGNSPLHF.